This is a list of T cell receptor beta chains from one sample in a study of CD4 T cells in relation to SARS-CoV-2 and coronaviruses. Their cognate antigens are unknown. Assay: immunoSEQ multiplex PCR; the TCRdb copy retains only in-frame clones and omits some. This sample has about 41,000 clones; 84% occur once, and the top ten carry over 0.95%. Sequencing input: naive CD4+ T cells from PBMCs, cultured in vitro. The receptors were sampled from an adult with COVID-19. Each CDR3 is given with its conserved first and last residue. The D gene is left open where the match is weak. Clone size is not always given. Where it is, it says once, few, many or a class for expanded clones.

len	d_gene	abundance	v_gene	j_gene	CDR3nt	CDR3aa
17	NA	NA	TRBV19	TRBJ1-4	TGTGCCAGCTCCCGCGGGACGCAGGATACAACTAATGAAAAACTGTTTTTT	CASSRGTQDTTNEKLFF
16	NA	once	TRBV18	TRBJ2-4	TGTGCCAGCTCACCAGAGGAGGAGAGTAAGAAAAACATTCAGTACTTC	CASSPEEESKKNIQYF
19	TRBD1	NA	TRBV19	TRBJ1-5	TGTGCCAGTAGTATTGGGGACAGGGGACCCTTTTTGGGCAATCAGCCCCAGCATTTT	CASSIGDRGPFLGNQPQHF
13	NA	NA	TRBV5-4	TRBJ2-1	TGTGCCAGCAGCTTGGAAAGGGAAAATGAGCAGTTCTTC	CASSLERENEQFF
16	TRBD2	NA	TRBV7-3	TRBJ2-3	TGTGCCAGCAGCTTCGGGACTAGCGGGGTCACAGATACGCAGTATTTT	CASSFGTSGVTDTQYF
14	NA	NA	TRBV7-9	TRBJ2-6	TGTGCCAGCAGCTACCAATCTGGGGCCAACGTCCTGACTTTC	CASSYQSGANVLTF
14	TRBD1	NA	TRBV2	TRBJ1-2	TGTGCCAGCAGCACGCCGGGACAGGGAGGTGGCTACACCTTC	CASSTPGQGGGYTF
15	NA	NA	TRBV19	TRBJ1-1	TGTGCCAGTAGTATAGTAGGGCAGGGTTACACTGAAGCTTTCTTT	CASSIVGQGYTEAFF
13	NA	NA	TRBV9	TRBJ2-5	TGTGCCAGCAGCGTAGACTCTCGAGAGACCCAGTACTTC	CASSVDSRETQYF
18	NA	NA	TRBV5-1	TRBJ2-3	TGCGCCAGCAGCTTTTCCAACCGGGGGATTGGTGGCACAGATACGCAGTATTTT	CASSFSNRGIGGTDTQYF
14	TRBD1	NA	TRBV5-1	TRBJ2-1	TGCGCCAGCAGCCCCGGGACAGCACACAATGAGCAGTTCTTC	CASSPGTAHNEQFF
15	NA	NA	TRBV9	TRBJ1-2	TGTGCCAGCAGCGCATCAGTTTTTCAGTCCGATGGCTACACCTTC	CASSASVFQSDGYTF
15	NA	NA	TRBV3-1/TRBV3-2	TRBJ1-4	TGTGCCAGCAGCCCCCGTGGGACAACAAATGAAAAACTGTTTTTT	CASSPRGTTNEKLFF
13	NA	NA	TRBV9	TRBJ1-1	TGTGCCAGCAGCCTCCAACCGGACACTGAAGCTTTCTTT	CASSLQPDTEAFF
14	NA	NA	TRBV6-2/TRBV6-3	TRBJ1-5	TGTGCCAGCAGTCAGCGGGTCTCCGGACAGCCCCAGCATTTT	CASSQRVSGQPQHF
16	TRBD1	NA	TRBV29-1	TRBJ2-1	TGCAGCGTTGTCCCGCACCGGGACAGGGTGGACAATGAGCAGTTCTTC	CSVVPHRDRVDNEQFF
15	TRBD1	NA	TRBV19	TRBJ1-1	TGTGCCAGTAACCACAGGGGGCCCAGTCCGACTGAAGCTTTCTTT	CASNHRGPSPTEAFF
16	NA	NA	TRBV3-1/TRBV3-2	TRBJ1-4	TGTGCCAGCAGCCAGCAAGCTGCGGCAACTAATGAAAAACTGTTTTTT	CASSQQAAATNEKLFF
17	TRBD1	once	TRBV7-9	TRBJ2-2	TGTGCCAGCAGCCCGGGGACAGGGGGCGGCGGCACCGGGGAGCTGTTTTTT	CASSPGTGGGGTGELFF
15	NA	NA	TRBV2	TRBJ2-1	TGTGCCAGCAGTGGGACCCATCTTATCTACAATGAGCAGTTCTTC	CASSGTHLIYNEQFF
15	TRBD2	NA	TRBV6-5	TRBJ2-1	TGTGCCAGCAGGCGTACTAGCGGTCCTTACAATGAGCAGTTCTTC	CASRRTSGPYNEQFF
14	NA	NA	TRBV6-2/TRBV6-3	TRBJ1-6	TGTGCCAGCAGTCGAGACAGAGATAATTCACCCCTCCACTTT	CASSRDRDNSPLHF
15	TRBD2	once	TRBV4-2	TRBJ2-7	TGTGCCAGCAGCCTAGAGACTAGCGGGATCTACGAGCAGTACTTC	CASSLETSGIYEQYF
18	NA	once	TRBV9	TRBJ2-1	TGTGCCAGCAGCACCAACAAGGGTCGGGGGAGCTCCTACAATGAGCAGTTCTTC	CASSTNKGRGSSYNEQFF
14	NA	NA	TRBV14	TRBJ2-7	TGTGCCAGCAGCCAAGTTTCTCAGTTATACGAGCAGTACTTC	CASSQVSQLYEQYF
14	NA	NA	TRBV6-5	TRBJ2-7	TGTGCCAGCAGTTACGGGCGCGTGGGCTACGAGCAGTACTTC	CASSYGRVGYEQYF
14	NA	once	TRBV28	TRBJ2-5	TGTGCCAGCAGTTCTGGACGCGGCGGGGAGACCCAGTACTTC	CASSSGRGGETQYF
17	TRBD1	NA	TRBV28	TRBJ1-1	TGTGCCAGCAGTTTATTTCATTTACGACAGGGCGACACTGAAGCTTTCTTT	CASSLFHLRQGDTEAFF
14	NA	NA	TRBV2	TRBJ2-3	TGTGCCAGCAGTGACAGGGGCTTACAAGATACGCAGTATTTT	CASSDRGLQDTQYF
12	NA	NA	TRBV21-1	TRBJ1-1	TGTGCCAGCAGCAATGTGAACACTGAAGCTTTCTTT	CASSNVNTEAFF
16	NA	NA	TRBV11-2	TRBJ2-7	TGTGCCAGCAGCTTAAAAGAGACAGGCTGGCCCTACGAGCAGTACTTC	CASSLKETGWPYEQYF
11	NA	few	TRBV7-9	TRBJ1-2	TGTGCCAGCAGCCCGTTATATGGCTACACCTTC	CASSPLYGYTF
15	TRBD1	NA	TRBV3-1/TRBV3-2	TRBJ2-1	TGTGCCAGCAGCCCCGGACAGGGCGTTCTGAGGGAGCAGTTCTTC	CASSPGQGVLREQFF
12	TRBD1	few	TRBV7-2	TRBJ1-6	TGTGCCAGCAGCCTCGGACAGGGCTCCCTCCACTTT	CASSLGQGSLHF
13	NA	once	TRBV14	TRBJ2-7	TGTGCCAGCAGCCACGAGATTCGCTACGAGCAGTACTTC	CASSHEIRYEQYF
14	NA	once	TRBV7-9	TRBJ2-2	TGTGCCAGCAGCTTAGACCTGAACACCGGGGAGCTGTTTTTT	CASSLDLNTGELFF
15	TRBD2	NA	TRBV30	TRBJ2-3	TGTGCCTGGAGTCCCGGGACTAGCGGGAAAGATACGCAGTATTTT	CAWSPGTSGKDTQYF
14	NA	NA	TRBV3-1/TRBV3-2	TRBJ1-5	TGTGCCAGCAGCCAATCGGGGAGCAATCAGCCCCAGCATTTT	CASSQSGSNQPQHF
13	NA	NA	TRBV6-5	TRBJ1-2	TGTGCCAGCAGTTACTCGAAGACAGTTGGCTACACCTTC	CASSYSKTVGYTF
16	NA	NA	TRBV5-5	TRBJ2-3	TGTGCCAGCAGCCATCTAGCGAGTTCTAGCACAGATACGCAGTATTTT	CASSHLASSSTDTQYF
12	NA	NA	TRBV20-1	TRBJ2-2	TGCAGTGCTAGTGAGGGCACCGGGGAGCTGTTTTTT	CSASEGTGELFF
16	TRBD2	NA	TRBV5-4	TRBJ2-4	TGTGCCAGCAGCTTGGAAAAGGGGACTAGCAAAAACATTCAGTACTTC	CASSLEKGTSKNIQYF
14	NA	NA	TRBV5-1	TRBJ2-2	TGCGCCAGCAGGACTTCAAGGAACACCGGGGAGCTGTTTTTT	CASRTSRNTGELFF
15	NA	NA	TRBV6-5	TRBJ2-7	TGTGCCAGCAGTCGCAATCAGGGAAAGGGCTACGAGCAGTACTTC	CASSRNQGKGYEQYF
15	TRBD2	NA	TRBV5-4	TRBJ2-3	TGTGCCAGCAGCGGGAGGCGGGAGGGCCAAGATACGCAGTATTTT	CASSGRREGQDTQYF
14	NA	once	TRBV5-4	TRBJ1-2	TGTGCCAGCAGCTTTCCAGCGAGTAACTATGGCTACACCTTC	CASSFPASNYGYTF
15	TRBD1	NA	TRBV5-1	TRBJ2-3	TGCGCCAGCAGCTGGGGACAGGGGATTCAAGATACGCAGTATTTT	CASSWGQGIQDTQYF
15	NA	NA	TRBV2	TRBJ1-2	TGTGCCAGCAGTGCCGAGGGGGGGCCGAGTTATGGCTACACCTTC	CASSAEGGPSYGYTF
14	TRBD2	NA	TRBV27	TRBJ2-7	TGTGCCAGCAGAATGACTAGCGGGACCTACGAGCAGTACTTC	CASRMTSGTYEQYF
15	NA	NA	TRBV2	TRBJ2-5	TGTGCCAGCAGTGAAGGACAAACCGGTTGGGAGACCCAGTACTTC	CASSEGQTGWETQYF
14	NA	NA	TRBV2	TRBJ2-1	TGTGCCAGCAGTGGTGTAGCGGTCTACAATGAGCAGTTCTTC	CASSGVAVYNEQFF
13	NA	few	TRBV27	TRBJ2-7	TGTGCCAGCAGCCTCTCTTGGGGGACCGAGCAGTACTTC	CASSLSWGTEQYF
13	NA	few	TRBV3-1/TRBV3-2	TRBJ2-2	TGTGCCAGCAGCCCCCTAAACACCGGGGAGCTGTTTTTT	CASSPLNTGELFF